This T cell receptor (beta chain) was retrieved from a study of vaccination and CD4 T cells after COVID-19. The wider study: Comprising six males and four females, the convalescent participants counted two Hispanic individuals among them. Control cultures were supplied with a CEFX pool, an HIV-1 Nef pool, or no peptide at all.

The J segment lost 2 bases and the V segment lost 2 bases, leaving 6 bases of the junction unmatched. CDR1 and CDR2 (germline): MNHEY, SMNVEV (reference sequence). The CDR3 loop spans 18 amino acids. Only a few counts were recorded for this clonotype. Its target is not known. With the Oncomine TCR Beta short-read assay, DNA from cultured CD4+ T cells was sequenced. The authors extracted genomic DNA from cultured CD4+ T cells. TCRdb reanalysed the PCR reads using MiXCR and keeps one entry per CDR3 protein. The sample shows 10,000 to 15,000 distinct CDR3 sequences, about 47% of them seen only once. Documented treatment: approximately nine-day PBMC culture with coronavirus spike peptide pools or control peptides (ViraFEST assay). Per well, a few million PBMCs were cultured in the presence of roughly 9 IU/ml IL-2 and approximately 10 ug/ml peptide pools.

The chain combines TRBV27 with TRBJ2-1; 13 nucleotides align to TRBD2. Material for sequencing was CD4+ T cells from blood, cultured in vitro. The receptor was isolated from a human donor who had recovered from COVID-19. CDR3 region: CASSLRTSGRRTYNEQFF. The CDR3 nucleotides are TGTGCCAGCAGTTTACGGACTAGCGGGAGAAGGACCTACAATGAGCAGTTCTTC.